These T cell receptor beta chains were read from a single sample in a study of cytomegalovirus exposure and HLA in healthy donors. Generated by immunoSEQ multiplex PCR, the TCRdb table keeps only in-frame clones and is missing some. This table holds 97,000 or so clones, about 83% found once. Material for sequencing was PBMCs. These receptor sequences come from a woman in her twenties or thirties in good health and CMV-seronegative. CDR3s include the opening cysteine and the closing phenylalanine or tryptophan. The order of the fields is J gene, D gene, clone size, V gene, CDR3 DNA, CDR3 protein. A D gene is named only where the DNA matches it firmly. Some rows mark clone size as missing; the rest say once, few, many or name a class of expanded clone.

TRBJ2-6	NA	NA	TRBV6-6	TGTGCCAGCAGTTACAAGGCGGGGGGGGCCAACGTCCTGACTTTC	CASSYKAGGANVLTF
TRBJ1-1	TRBD1	once	TRBV5-6	TGTGCCAGCACCCGCGGACAGGGGCCGCCCATGAACACTGAAGCTTTCTTT	CASTRGQGPPMNTEAFF
TRBJ1-1	TRBD1	NA	TRBV13	TGTGCCAGCAGCTTAGCCAGGGGGGACACTGAAGCTTTCTTT	CASSLARGDTEAFF
TRBJ2-3	NA	NA	TRBV19	TGTGCCAGTAAAGTGGCCAGGGGACGGGATACGCAGTATTTT	CASKVARGRDTQYF
TRBJ1-5	NA	NA	TRBV4-2	TGTGCCAGCAGCCAAGATGGAAGGGAGGGACGGCCCCAGCATTTT	CASSQDGREGRPQHF
TRBJ2-5	TRBD2	NA	TRBV5-6	TGTGCCAGCAGCTTGACTAGCGGGGGGCAAGAGACCCAGTACTTC	CASSLTSGGQETQYF
TRBJ1-4	NA	NA	TRBV29-1	TGCAGCGTTGAATGGCAAAATGAAAAACTGTTTTTT	CSVEWQNEKLFF
TRBJ1-1	NA	NA	TRBV12-5	TGTGCTAGTGGCCGAGGACAGCCTACTGAAGCTTTCTTT	CASGRGQPTEAFF
TRBJ2-1	NA	NA	TRBV28	TGTGCCAGCAGTTCCCTGCCGCTAGGAGATGAGCAGTTCTTC	CASSSLPLGDEQFF
TRBJ2-3	NA	NA	TRBV18	TGTGCCAGCTCGGACGGGGGAGGTACGCAGTATTTT	CASSDGGGTQYF
TRBJ1-5	TRBD1	NA	TRBV19	TGTGCCAGTAGTATAGTAGGGACAGGGGGCCATCAGCCCCAGCATTTT	CASSIVGTGGHQPQHF
TRBJ2-3	TRBD2	NA	TRBV4-2	TGTGCCAGCAGCCAAGTTAGGGGGGGGACTAGCGGGAGAGGAAGCACAGATACGCAGTATTTT	CASSQVRGGTSGRGSTDTQYF
TRBJ1-1	NA	NA	TRBV13	TGTGCCAGCAGCTTAGTCTCGACACAAGCTTTCTTT	CASSLVSTQAFF
TRBJ2-5	NA	NA	TRBV6-1	TGTGCCAGCAGTGCCTGGACGGGACAAGAGACCCAGTACTTC	CASSAWTGQETQYF
TRBJ1-4	TRBD1	few	TRBV4-3	TGCGCCAGCAGCCAAGTCGGAACAGGGGTTAATGAAAAACTGTTTTTT	CASSQVGTGVNEKLFF
TRBJ2-3	TRBD2	NA	TRBV27	TGTGCCAGCACCCGGACTAGCGGGGTCACAGATACGCAGTATTTT	CASTRTSGVTDTQYF
TRBJ1-1	TRBD1	NA	TRBV6-5	TGTGCCAGCAGTTACACACAGGGGGCGACTGAAGCTTTCTTT	CASSYTQGATEAFF
TRBJ2-1	TRBD1	NA	TRBV19	TGTGCCAGTATCGACAGGGGAGGAGATGAGCAGTTCTTC	CASIDRGGDEQFF
TRBJ2-7	NA	NA	TRBV5-1	TGCGCCAGCAGCTTGAGGACGGGGGATCGGGAGCAGTACTTC	CASSLRTGDREQYF
TRBJ1-1	NA	NA	TRBV9	TGTGCCAGCAGCGCGGGGGTTTGGACTGAAGCTTTCTTT	CASSAGVWTEAFF
TRBJ1-4	NA	few	TRBV18	TGTGCCAGCTCACCACCAACAGTTAATGAAAAACTGTTTTTT	CASSPPTVNEKLFF
TRBJ1-5	NA	NA	TRBV4-1	TGCGCCAGCAGCCAAGAGGGGCAGGGAAGGCCCCAGCATTTT	CASSQEGQGRPQHF
TRBJ2-5	NA	NA	TRBV19	TGTGCCAGTACCGTCCGAGGTCGGGGTTTAGAGACCCAGTACTTC	CASTVRGRGLETQYF
TRBJ1-5	NA	NA	TRBV27	TGTGCCAGCAGTTTATCGGCCGGGGGGTTTGGTCAGCCCCAGCATTTT	CASSLSAGGFGQPQHF